The TCR beta chain under discussion was sequenced for a study of shared clonotypes between healthy human individuals. Findings and limits, study-wide: Non-shared clonotypes were found to have lower generation probabilities than the clonotypes that were shared by all four of the sorted-subset donors.

Investigators divided CD4+ cells into CD45RA+ naive and CD45RA-negative memory subsets. The data were produced by immunoSEQ multiplex PCR, yet TCRdb's version contains in-frame clones alone and is incomplete. The profile shows roughly 2.5 million clones, more than 80% of them singletons. Germline V gene sequence: CDR1 GTSNPN, CDR2 SVGIG (reference sequence). Trimming cost V 4 bases and J 4 bases; bases outside gene matches: 3. The CDR3 loop spans 12 amino acids. Points on this clone: What it binds is not known.

Sequencing was performed on naive CD4+ T cells sorted from blood. As for subset: CD45RA+ positively selected. The source of this sequence is a man younger than 30 in good health. This chain joins TRBV30 and TRBJ2-7; 8 nucleotides align to TRBD2. The CDR3 sequence: CAWNSGSYEQYF. The CDR3, as DNA: TGTGCCTGGAACAGCGGGAGTTACGAGCAGTACTTC.